This TCR beta chain was found in a study of graft-versus-host responses after intestinal transplantation. The protocol was immunoSEQ multiplex PCR, while the TCRdb copy is restricted to in-frame clones and leaves out a portion. The table lists around 7,700 clones, approximately 98% of them singletons. This CDR3 is built from 14 residues. Germline loops: CDR1 SEHNR, CDR2 FQNEAQ (reference sequence). Trimming removed 6 bases from V and 3 bases from J, with 12 bases in between. The chain links TRBV7-9 to TRBJ1-3, with D perhaps matching TRBD1 (5 bases). The sequencing here drew on PBMCs, taken 23 days after intestinal transplant. This sequence was found in a human patient who received an intestinal transplant, so some T cells may come from the graft donor. CDR3 DNA: TGTGCCAGCAGGCCGGGGGGTGGTGGAAACACCATATATTTT. It yields the protein CASRPGGGGNTIYF.